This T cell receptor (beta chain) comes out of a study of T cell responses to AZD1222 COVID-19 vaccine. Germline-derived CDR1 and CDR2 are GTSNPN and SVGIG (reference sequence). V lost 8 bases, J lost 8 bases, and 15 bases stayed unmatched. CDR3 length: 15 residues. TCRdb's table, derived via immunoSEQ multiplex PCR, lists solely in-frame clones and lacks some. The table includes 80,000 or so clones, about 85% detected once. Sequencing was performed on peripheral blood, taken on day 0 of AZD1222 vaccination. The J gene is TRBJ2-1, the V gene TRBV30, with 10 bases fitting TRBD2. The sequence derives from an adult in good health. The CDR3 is CARTSVGTSEHEQFF. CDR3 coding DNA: TGTGCCCGCACTTCGGTCGGGACTAGCGAACATGAGCAGTTCTTC. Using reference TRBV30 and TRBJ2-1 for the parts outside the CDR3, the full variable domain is SQTIHQWPATLVQPVGSPLSLECTVEGTSNPNLYWYRQAAGRGLQLLFYSVGIGQISSEVPQNLSASRPQDRQFILSSKKLLLSDSGFYLCARTSVGTSEHEQFFGPGTRLTVL.